The 18 T cell receptor beta chains listed next were all sequenced from one sample in a study of human T cells and chemical hapten exposure (dated by TCRdb to the early 2020s). The method behind the library was RACE. The reads were generated on a NextSeq 500. The public sequencing data were trimmed at Q25 with fastp and processed into clonotypes with MiXCR by TCRdb, which kept only in-frame beta chains. For every CDR3 protein sequence, its rows merge into one entry that carries the most common genes and DNA. The sample contains tens of thousands of distinct CDR3 sequences, 8% to 10% of them found a single time. In total, the top ten clones hold roughly 9.1% of the sample. This specimen's time point label, per the study, means: pre-sensitization, week 0. What this sample's treatment or condition label stands for: therapeutic diphenylcyclopropenone sensitization with weekly scalp DPC. Sequencing was performed on whole blood, taken in connection with sensitization to the hapten diphenylcyclopropenone (DPC). The receptor source for this set is a man between 40 and 49 years old with alopecia areata. Some clones in this sample may be carry-over from other donors' samples.

This clonotype has at least ten counts. No DNA is shown, since the ends of the CDR3 on it are uncertain; the CDR3 is the one TCRdb lists. The rearrangement links TRBV9 to TRBJ2-7; the table's D call, TRBD1, was not checked against the DNA. From its first to its last residue, the CDR3 has 13 amino acids. The V gene's germline CDR1 is SGDLS and CDR2 YYNGEE. CDR3 loop: CASSVASGAPVYF.

This chain connects TRBV10-1 to TRBJ1-1; D is perhaps TRBD1 (5 bases). This CDR3 contains 13 residues. Germline lookup yields CDR1 WNHNN and CDR2 SYGVQD (reference sequence). V shed 2 bases and J shed 1 base, with 5 bases lying between them. For the CDR3, the DNA is TGCGCCAGCAGTGAGGGACAGAACACTGAAGCTTTCTTT. Protein: CASSEGQNTEAFF.

This clonotype was counted many times. The chain recombines TRBV10-2 with TRBJ1-5, with 7 bases that match TRBD1. This CDR3 contains 12 residues. The ends lost 8 bases at V and 2 bases at J; junction bases unmatched: 0. Germline V CDR1 and CDR2: WSHSY, SAAADI. CDR3 protein: CASGTGNQPQHF. The CDR3 nucleotides read TGCGCCAGCGGGACAGGCAATCAGCCCCAGCATTTT.

The rearrangement joins TRBV29-1 to TRBJ2-5; D gene uncertain. This CDR3 contains 12 residues. Germline V gives CDR1 SQVTM, CDR2 ANQGSEA. The ends were cut back, 7 bases at V and 4 bases at J, with 13 bases in the middle. This CDR3 is CSAGPPGETQYF. The CDR3 DNA follows: TGCAGCGCTGGACCCCCGGGAGAGACCCAGTACTTC.

This clonotype occurred many times. This sequence joins TRBV6-4 and TRBJ2-3; no clear D. V lost 2 bases and J 0 bases, leaving 3 bases between the germline ends. Germline V gives CDR1 MRHNA, CDR2 SNTAGT. There are 13 residues in the CDR3. CDR3 residues: CASSDGSTDTQYF. The CDR3 region has the DNA TGTGCCAGCAGTGACGGGAGCACAGATACGCAGTATTTT.

This clonotype showed up just a few times. V is TRBV4-3 and J is TRBJ2-5, with 15 positions matching TRBD2. This CDR3 has 18 residues. The V gene end was trimmed by 4 bases and the J gene end by 5 bases; junction bases not matched to a gene: 11. CDR1 is LGHNA and CDR2 is YSLEER in the germline V gene. Here the CDR3 reads CASSLHPGLAGGGETQYF. In DNA, the CDR3 is TGCGCCAGCAGCCTGCATCCGGGACTAGCGGGAGGAGGGGAGACCCAGTACTTC.

In this sample, this clonotype turned up many times. The V call is TRBV7-3, the J call TRBJ1-2, with D perhaps matching TRBD1 (6 bases). The CDR3 runs 16 residues. Germline V CDR1 and CDR2: SGHTA, FQGTGA. Trimming left V 5 bases short and J 0 bases short, with 16 bases between. The CDR3, as DNA: TGTGCCAGCAGCCCCATGGGGGGGCGGTCTAACTATGGCTACACCTTC. Its protein is CASSPMGGRSNYGYTF.

The table lists this clonotype with a few counts. The rearrangement joins TRBV5-4 to TRBJ1-1, with unresolved D. The CDR3 sequence is 14 residues long. The germline gives CDR1 SGHNT, CDR2 YYREEE (reference sequence). V lost 0 bases to trimming and J lost 0 bases, with 6 bases between them. CDR3: CASSLGVMNTEAFF. CDR3 bases: TGTGCCAGCAGCTTGGGGGTGATGAACACTGAAGCTTTCTTT.

The chain links TRBV5-5 to TRBJ2-1; no clear D. The CDR3 is 15 residues long. Germline V gene lookup returns CDR1 SGHKS and CDR2 YYEKEE (reference sequence). V lost 0 bases and J lost 2, with 9 bases in between. This CDR3 is CASSLAGITYNEQFF. In DNA form, the CDR3 reads TGTGCCAGCAGCTTGGCCGGAATTACCTACAATGAGCAGTTCTTC.

Relative to its sample, this clonotype is medium-sized (0.01 to 0.1%). The chain is built from TRBV18 and TRBJ2-6; D is unresolved. Germline loops: CDR1 KGHSH, CDR2 LQKENI. The V gene lost 1 base and the J gene lost 1 base, with 5 bases spanning the gap. The CDR3 runs to 15 residues. This chain's CDR3 is CASSPQKSGANVLTF. Written as DNA, the CDR3 is TGTGCCAGCTCACCACAGAAATCTGGGGCCAACGTCCTGACTTTC.

The J gene is TRBJ2-3, the V gene TRBV25-1; D is uncertain. The CDR3 spans 15 residues. Germline lookup yields CDR1 MGHDK and CDR2 SYGVNS. V was pared by 6 bases and J by 1 base, with 14 bases between. CDR3 amino acids: CASRDRRLGTDTQYF. The CDR3 DNA reads as TGTGCCAGCAGGGACCGTCGGCTTGGCACAGATACGCAGTATTTT.

The chain joins TRBV28 to TRBJ2-7; 9 bases fit TRBD2. The junction had 10 bases not matched to a gene; V was cut back by 5 bases and J by 2 bases. The CDR3 spans 16 residues. Germline assignment: CDR1 MDHEN and CDR2 SYDVKM. The chain's CDR3 is CASSPATSGLAYEQYF. CDR3 sequence (DNA): TGTGCCAGCAGTCCGGCCACTAGCGGGCTAGCCTACGAGCAGTACTTC.

For this clonotype: The junction and the germline gene differ at one end; a read error may be behind it. The V gene is TRBV6-5, the J gene TRBJ2-3; 15 positions match TRBD2. Germline CDR1 is MNHEY and CDR2 is SVGAGI. The CDR3 extends over 18 amino acids. Here the CDR3 DNA reads TGTGCCAGCAGCCGGACTAGCGGGAGGGCCGGGTACACAGATACGCTGTATTTT. This gives the protein CASSRTSGRAGYTDTLYF.

The sample holds many counts of this clonotype. The J gene is TRBJ2-1, the V gene TRBV10-3, with D perhaps matching TRBD2 (6 bases). Between the trimmed V and J ends, which lost 3 bases and 2 bases, there was a span of 8 bases. In germline, CDR1 is ENHRY, CDR2 SYGVKD. This CDR3 spans 14 amino acids. The CDR3 region has the DNA TGTGCCATCAGTGAACTAGCCACCTACAATGAGCAGTTCTTC. Its translation is CAISELATYNEQFF.

This clonotype was seen ten or more times. The gene calls are TRBV30 and TRBJ2-2, with D hard to call. Germline V gene sequence: CDR1 GTSNPN, CDR2 SVGIG (reference sequence). The CDR3 is made up of 13 amino acids. The V and J ends lost 7 bases and 2 bases respectively, with 11 bases between them. CDR3 DNA: TGTGCCTTGAGCAGGAGAAACACCGGGGAGCTGTTTTTT. Protein: CALSRRNTGELFF.

In regard to this clonotype: An end of the junction does not agree with germline; a read error may underlie this. The gene calls are TRBV7-2 and TRBJ2-7; D unclear. CDR3 length: 11 residues. Germline CDR1 SGHTA, CDR2 FQGNSA. The CDR3 nucleotides are TGTGCCAGCAGCTTCGACCGAGTTGTTACGTTC. It codes for CASSFDRVVTF.

Only a few counts were recorded for this clonotype. V is TRBV3-1 and J is TRBJ1-2; tentative D call: TRBD1 (5 bases). Germline assignment: CDR1 LGHDT and CDR2 YNNKEL (reference sequence). V lost 3 bases to trimming and J lost 2 bases, with 10 bases between them. There are 14 residues in the CDR3. CDR3 DNA sequence: TGTGCCAGCAGCCAGGGCGGGGGAAACTATGGCTACACCTTC. Protein: CASSQGGGNYGYTF.

This clonotype occurred many times. V and J are TRBV28 and TRBJ2-3; a weak D match, TRBD1 (6 bases). V lost 5 bases to trimming and J lost 3 bases, with 12 bases between them. Looked up from germline, CDR1 is MDHEN and CDR2 is SYDVKM. The CDR3 spans 14 residues. The CDR3 loop is CASSLPGATDTQYF. CDR3 in DNA: TGTGCCAGCAGTCTTCCAGGGGCGACAGATACGCAGTATTTT.